The entry below gives a single TCR beta chain sequence along with its context. Its antigen is not known. Between the trimmed V and J ends, which lost 4 bases and 4 bases, there was a span of 14 bases. The length of the CDR3 is 14 residues. CDR1 is SGDLS and CDR2 is YYNGEE in the germline V gene. The data stem from a study of T cell clonotyping in hematopoietic cell transplantation. Study outcomes and limitations: CD4 and CD8 repertoire contributions could not be separated without sorting.

Time point: recipient sample about 28 days before transplant, after cytoreduction. Sequencing was performed with immunoSEQ multiplex PCR; in TCRdb, only in-frame clones are kept and a portion is missing. The data contain around 25,000 clones, roughly three quarters of them singletons. The sequence was obtained from a man between 50 and 59 years old with myelodysplastic syndrome. Some clones in this sample may be carry-over from other donors' samples. The chain combines TRBV9 with TRBJ1-2; possible D gene TRBD1, 5 bases. Material: peripheral blood mononuclear cells, obtained before stem cell transplant. Here the CDR3 reads CASSSGTEIYGYTF. CDR3 DNA sequence: TGTGCCAGCAGCTCCGGGACGGAAATCTATGGCTACACCTTC.